This T cell receptor (beta chain) was recorded in a study of neurological immune-mediated disorders. Regarding time point: longitudinal time-point 1 (baseline). On this clonotype: The junction and the germline gene differ at one end; a read error may be behind it.

A single record per CDR3 protein comes from TCRdb applying MiXCR to the 5' RACE reads. This table holds 55,000 to 80,000 distinct CDR3 sequences, roughly an eighth found once. The CDR3 contains 13 residues. Germline lookup yields CDR1 SNHLY and CDR2 FYNNEI. The genes are TRBV2 and TRBJ2-2, with 8 bases matching TRBD1. Sequencing input: PBMCs. This clonotype originated in a female donor with HTLV-1-associated myelopathy (HAM/TSP). CDR3 loop: CSSGQGSSGELFF. CDR3 sequence (DNA): TGTTCCAGCGGACAGGGATCATCCGGGGAGCTGTTTTTT. The entire variable domain, with the rest obtained from reference TRBV2 and TRBJ2-2, is as follows: EPEVTQTPSHQVTQMGQEVILRCVPISNHLYFYWYRQILGQKVEFLVSFYNNEISEKSEIFDDQFSVERPDGSNFTLKIRSTKLEDSAMYFCSSGQGSSGELFFGEGSRLTVL.